One and the same sample provided the 18 T cell receptor beta chains below, sequenced in a study of OX40 agonist ivuxolimab in advanced cancers. Sequencing used immunoSEQ multiplex PCR; TCRdb keeps in-frame clones, though not all of them. Of about 93,000 clones listed, roughly 94% are singletons. Specimen: CD4+ or CD8+ T cells sorted from blood, collected in a trial of the OX40 agonist ivuxolimab. The origin of the receptors is an adult with an advanced solid tumor such as melanoma, head and neck, liver or kidney cancer.

The chain joins TRBV27 to TRBJ2-7; 9 nucleotides agree with TRBD1. CDR1 is MNHEY, CDR2 SMNVEV, per germline (reference sequence). This CDR3 is built from 14 residues. V gave up 4 bases and J gave up 5 bases; unmatched junction bases: 6. Here the CDR3 DNA reads TGTGCCAGCAGTTACAGGGGGCCCACGGACGAGCAGTACTTC. The encoded protein is CASSYRGPTDEQYF.

The V call is TRBV6-1, the J call TRBJ1-3; D ambiguous. CDR1 and CDR2 (germline): MNHNS, SASEGT. V lost 4 bases and J lost 4, with 20 bases in between. This CDR3 is built from 17 residues. As DNA, the CDR3 is TGTGCCAGCAGTGGATCATGGGCCGCTGCGGCGGGAAACACCATATATTTT. It is translated as CASSGSWAAAAGNTIYF.

The V call is TRBV29-1, the J call TRBJ1-4; D uncertain. With 7 bases removed from V and 8 bases from J, the gap between germline ends came to 23 bases. The CDR3 loop spans 15 amino acids. Per the germline V gene, CDR1 is SQVTM and CDR2 is ANQGSEA. CDR3 residues: CSASVVREEREKLFF. The CDR3 DNA reads as TGCAGCGCGTCGGTGGTGCGGGAGGAACGCGAAAAACTGTTTTTT.

The chain links TRBV10-3 to TRBJ1-1; tentatively, D is TRBD1 (6 bases). Germline CDR1 and CDR2: ENHRY and SYGVKD. V shed 3 bases and J shed 2 bases, with 13 bases lying between them. The CDR3 has 15 residues. The CDR3 loop reads CAISDPRGANTEAFF. CDR3 sequence (DNA): TGTGCCATCAGTGACCCTAGGGGGGCAAACACTGAAGCTTTCTTT.

The V and J genes are TRBV11-2 and TRBJ2-7; a weak D match, TRBD2 (5 bases). CDR1 and CDR2 from the germline V gene are SGHAT and FQNNGV. The V gene lost 0 bases and the J gene lost 6 bases, with 9 bases spanning the gap. There are 13 residues in the CDR3. CDR3 region: CASSLEAVLEQYF. The CDR3 coding sequence is TGTGCCAGCAGCTTAGAAGCGGTTCTCGAGCAGTACTTC.

The V gene is TRBV27, the J gene TRBJ2-3, with D perhaps assigned TRBD1 or TRBD2 (5 bases each). The germline V gene encodes CDR1 MNHEY and CDR2 SMNVEV (reference sequence). V was clipped by 5 bases and J by 6 bases, with 15 bases between them. The CDR3 is 14 residues long. DNA of the CDR3: TGTGCCAGCAGTAGCTCGGGGCTTTTGGATACGCAGTATTTT. This translates into CASSSSGLLDTQYF.

The J gene is TRBJ2-7, the V gene TRBV2, with D possibly matching TRBD2 (6 bases). CDR1 is SNHLY and CDR2 is FYNNEI in the germline V gene. The CDR3 runs to 13 residues. V was cut by 6 bases and J by 2 bases, with 11 bases left in between. The CDR3 protein is CASSRDLTYEQYF. In DNA form, the CDR3 reads TGTGCCAGCAGCCGGGACTTAACCTACGAGCAGTACTTC.

The rearrangement uses TRBV27 and TRBJ1-1; D might be TRBD1 (6 bases). The germline V gene has CDR1 MNHEY and CDR2 SMNVEV (reference sequence). This CDR3 comprises 11 residues. With 7 bases removed from V and 4 bases from J, the gap between germline ends came to 7 bases. The CDR3 here is CASTRGTEAFF. The CDR3, as DNA: TGTGCCAGCACCAGGGGCACTGAAGCTTTCTTT.

The table lists this clone with a count of one. V and J are TRBV6-1 and TRBJ1-2; D uncertain. From germline, CDR1 is MNHNS and CDR2 SASEGT. The V and J ends lost 4 bases and 6 bases respectively, with 12 bases between them. The CDR3 consists of 13 residues. In DNA form, the CDR3 reads TGTGCCAGCAGTGCGCTTGAGAGTGATGGCTACACCTTC. Its protein is CASSALESDGYTF.

This chain uses TRBV28 with TRBJ1-4; D unclear. CDR1 and CDR2 (germline): MDHEN, SYDVKM. The CDR3 sequence is 15 residues long. With 6 bases removed from V and 5 bases from J, the gap between germline ends came to 16 bases. The CDR3 reads CASRSTPSSNEKLFF. DNA of the CDR3: TGTGCCAGCAGATCTACGCCCTCCTCAAATGAAAAACTGTTTTTT.

This clone was picked up a small number of times. The V gene is TRBV19, the J gene TRBJ1-1; D not resolved. Germline V gene lookup returns CDR1 LNHDA and CDR2 SQIVND (reference sequence). Trimming shortened V by 5 bases and J by 4 bases, and 11 bases separated the two germline ends. This CDR3 is 13 amino acids long. CDR3 region: CASSVTSGTEAFF. DNA for the CDR3: TGTGCCAGTAGTGTGACAAGCGGCACTGAAGCTTTCTTT.

Only one count was recorded for this clone. This chain connects TRBV6-5 to TRBJ1-1; the match to TRBD1 covers 7 bases. V was clipped by 5 bases and J by 11 bases; unmatched bases: 14. This CDR3 spans 14 amino acids. Germline values: CDR1 MNHEY, CDR2 SVGAGI. The CDR3 bases are TGTGCCAGCAGTCGAGGGAGGGGGCTTGGGGGGGCTTTCTTT. It specifies CASSRGRGLGGAFF.

This clone was seen a few times. The rearrangement links TRBV30 to TRBJ1-1; D is unclear. Germline CDR1 reads GTSNPN; CDR2 reads SVGIG (reference sequence). The V end lost 1 base, the J end lost 0 bases, and 12 bases lay between the germline ends. This CDR3 comprises 15 residues. CDR3 loop: CAWSGRFTMNTEAFF. The CDR3 DNA sequence: TGTGCCTGGAGTGGCCGATTTACCATGAACACTGAAGCTTTCTTT.

V gene TRBV9 combines with J gene TRBJ2-2, with D possibly being TRBD2 (5 bases). Germline CDR1 SGDLS, CDR2 YYNGEE. The CDR3 length is 15 residues. V was cut by 5 bases and J by 2 bases, with 13 bases left in between. CDR3 loop: CASSLGELNTGELFF. CDR3 nucleotide sequence: TGTGCCAGCAGTCTCGGGGAACTAAACACCGGGGAGCTGTTTTTT.

The gene calls are TRBV5-1 and TRBJ2-7; 11 bases agree with TRBD2. Germline trimming cut 0 bases from V and 4 bases from J; bases unmatched to any gene: 0. Germline V CDR1 and CDR2: SGHRS, YFSETQ. The CDR3 contains 14 residues. The CDR3 here is CASSLASGGYEQYF. CDR3 nucleotide sequence: TGCGCCAGCAGCTTGGCTAGCGGGGGGTACGAGCAGTACTTC.

The chain links TRBV5-4 to TRBJ2-7; tentative D call: TRBD1 (6 bases). Germline-derived CDR1 and CDR2 are SGHNT and YYREEE (reference sequence). CDR3 length: 14 amino acids. Trimming took 6 bases from V and 0 from J, leaving 13 bases between them. Here the CDR3 DNA reads TGTGCCAGCAAGCAGGGGCCCAGCTCCTACGAGCAGTACTTC. This translates into CASKQGPSSYEQYF.

The rearrangement links TRBV4-3 to TRBJ2-7; 7 bases match TRBD1. Unmatched junction bases numbered 4, after V lost 0 bases and J lost 2 bases. The CDR3 totals 15 residues. Germline V gives CDR1 LGHNA, CDR2 YSLEER. CDR3 DNA: TGCGCCAGCAGCCAAGAACAGGGGCAGACCTACGAGCAGTACTTC. Encoded protein: CASSQEQGQTYEQYF.

The chain is built from TRBV11-2 and TRBJ2-1; TRBD2 aligns across 13 bases. This CDR3 comprises 15 residues. Germline lookup yields CDR1 SGHAT and CDR2 FQNNGV. Losses at the gene ends were 5 bases for V and 5 bases for J; bases not matched to a gene: 3. CDR3 in amino acids: CASSRGTSGNNEQFF. CDR3 nucleotide sequence: TGTGCCAGCAGCAGGGGGACTAGCGGGAACAATGAGCAGTTCTTC.